The 20 T cell receptor beta chains in this list originate from one sample, sequenced in a study of T cell changes during pregnancy in multiple sclerosis. TCRdb keeps only in-frame clones here, not all; method: immunoSEQ multiplex PCR. Of about 48,000 clones in the sample, 88% were seen once. Sequenced here: CD4+ T cells from peripheral blood mononuclear cells, sampled in the second trimester of pregnancy. The receptors originated from a female donor with multiple sclerosis, enrolled in a pregnancy study.

This clone has only one observation. The chain recombines TRBV5-1 with TRBJ1-1; D gene uncertain. The CDR3 totals 13 residues. V shed 4 bases and J shed 2 bases, with 9 bases lying between them. Germline V gives CDR1 SGHRS, CDR2 YFSETQ. The CDR3 DNA reads as TGCGCCAGCAGCCAGACACCCAACACTGAAGCTTTCTTT. It yields the protein CASSQTPNTEAFF.

V and J are TRBV28 and TRBJ1-1; 10 bases agree with TRBD1. CDR3 length: 15 residues. The germline gives CDR1 MDHEN, CDR2 SYDVKM. V dropped 6 bases and J dropped 0; count of bases not matched to a gene: 4. The CDR3 loop reads CASRGQGRLNTEAFF. CDR3 nucleotide sequence: TGTGCCAGCAGGGGACAGGGGCGCTTGAACACTGAAGCTTTCTTT.

The chain has TRBV10-3 and TRBJ2-1; 10 bases fit TRBD2. With 6 bases clipped from V and 1 base from J, the junction kept 6 bases outside the gene matches. Germline V CDR1 and CDR2: ENHRY, SYGVKD. The CDR3 has 16 residues. CDR3 loop: CAIRSGLALSYNEQFF. The CDR3 DNA reads TGTGCCATCAGGTCGGGACTAGCGTTGTCCTACAATGAGCAGTTCTTC.

V is TRBV7-2 and J is TRBJ1-2; TRBD1 matches 8 bases. Per the germline V gene, CDR1 is SGHTA and CDR2 is FQGNSA. This CDR3 is built from 15 residues. The trim removed 0 bases at V and 6 bases at J, leaving 6 bases unmatched. The CDR3 DNA sequence: TGTGCCAGCAGCTTAGCGCGAGGACAGGGACATGGCTACACCTTC. This codes for CASSLARGQGHGYTF.

The chain joins TRBV30 to TRBJ2-5; the match to TRBD2 covers 8 bases. V trimming: 2 bases; J trimming: 4 bases; junction bases outside the gene matches: 12. CDR1 and CDR2 from the germline V gene are GTSNPN and SVGIG (reference sequence). The CDR3 is 16 amino acids. The CDR3 region is CAWSSGGSRVGETQYF. In DNA, the CDR3 is TGTGCCTGGAGTTCGGGGGGGAGTAGGGTTGGAGAGACCCAGTACTTC.

The chain recombines TRBV6-1 with TRBJ1-1, with 9 positions matching TRBD1. The germline V gene encodes CDR1 MNHNS and CDR2 SASEGT. The CDR3 extends over 15 amino acids. The V segment lost 1 base and the J segment 0 bases; nucleotides outside the gene matches: 0. CDR3 nucleotide sequence: TGTGCCAGCAGTGAAGGGGACAGGGTGAACACTGAAGCTTTCTTT. As protein: CASSEGDRVNTEAFF.

This clone has just a few counts. The chain has TRBV29-1 and TRBJ2-5; TRBD1 matches 8 bases. This CDR3 region has 14 residues. Looked up from germline, CDR1 is SQVTM and CDR2 is ANQGSEA. The V gene end was trimmed by 7 bases and the J gene end by 5 bases; junction bases not matched to a gene: 12. Written as DNA, the CDR3 is TGCAGCGCAAGTCCGGACAGGGTGCGTGAGACCCAGTACTTC. Its translation is CSASPDRVRETQYF.

V gene TRBV30 combines with J gene TRBJ1-1, with D possibly TRBD1 on 5 matching bases. The length of the CDR3 is 12 residues. The V gene lost 3 bases and the J gene lost 1 base, with 6 bases spanning the gap. The germline V gene has CDR1 GTSNPN and CDR2 SVGIG (reference sequence). CDR3 nucleotides: TGTGCCTGGAGGGGGGGGAACACTGAAGCTTTCTTT. This translates into CAWRGGNTEAFF.

The V and J genes are TRBV6-6 and TRBJ2-3; 14 bases fit TRBD2. There are 16 residues in the CDR3. With V trimmed by 1 base and J by 4 bases, 1 base remained unmatched. Germline values: CDR1 MNHNY, CDR2 SVGAGI (reference sequence). CDR3 protein: CASSYLGLAGADTQYF. DNA of the CDR3: TGTGCCAGCAGTTACTTGGGACTAGCGGGAGCAGATACGCAGTATTTT.

The rearrangement uses TRBV28 and TRBJ1-4; 8 positions agree with TRBD1. The V gene's germline CDR1 is MDHEN and CDR2 SYDVKM. V shed 2 bases, J shed 5 bases, and the junction held 4 bases outside the gene matches. The CDR3 extends over 15 amino acids. CDR3 loop: CASSLEQGVNEKLFF. The CDR3, as DNA: TGTGCCAGCAGTTTAGAACAGGGGGTAAATGAAAAACTGTTTTTT.

The chain carries TRBV4-1 and TRBJ2-7, with 10 nucleotides matching TRBD2. The CDR3 contains 17 residues. After removal of 4 bases from V and 1 base from J, the junction contained 10 bases not matched to a gene. From germline, CDR1 is MGHRA and CDR2 YSYEKL. DNA of the CDR3: TGCGCCAGCAGCCCATCCCCCTTACTAGCGGGGTCCTACGAGCAGTACTTC. This sequence encodes CASSPSPLLAGSYEQYF.

This chain uses TRBV5-1 with TRBJ1-4; 7 bases fit TRBD1. CDR3 length: 15 amino acids. In germline, CDR1 is SGHRS, CDR2 YFSETQ. The ends lost 4 bases at V and 10 bases at J; junction bases unmatched: 13. The CDR3 bases are TGCGCCAGCAGCCGGAATCAGGGGGAAGGGGGAAAACTGTTTTTT. Translation: CASSRNQGEGGKLFF. Variable domain in full (rest from reference TRBV5-1 and TRBJ1-4): KAGVTQTPRYLIKTRGQQVTLSCSPISGHRSVSWYQQTPGQGLQFLFEYFSETQRNKGNFPGRFSGRQFSNSRSEMNVSTLELGDSALYLCASSRNQGEGGKLFFGSGTQLSVL.

The rearrangement joins TRBV6-1 to TRBJ2-5; perhaps TRBD2 as D (6 bases). The V gene lost 8 bases and the J gene lost 3 bases, with 16 bases spanning the gap. Germline V gives CDR1 MNHNS, CDR2 SASEGT. The CDR3 has 14 amino acids. In DNA, the CDR3 is TGTGCCAGCGCCCTGATTTTAGCGGAAGAGACCCAGTACTTC. It encodes CASALILAEETQYF.

The V and J genes are TRBV30 and TRBJ2-1, with D tentatively TRBD2 (6 bases). V dropped 0 bases and J dropped 7 bases, with 7 bases sitting between them. The CDR3 is 12 residues long. Germline CDR1 GTSNPN, CDR2 SVGIG (reference sequence). The DNA for the CDR3 is TGTGCCTGGAGTGTGGAGGGGAATGAGCAGTTCTTC. This translates into CAWSVEGNEQFF.

A single count supports this clone. The V gene is TRBV28, the J gene TRBJ2-7; 7 nucleotides line up with TRBD1. Germline-derived CDR1 and CDR2 are MDHEN and SYDVKM. The trim removed 8 bases at V and 2 bases at J, leaving 3 bases unmatched. The CDR3 totals 12 residues. Here the CDR3 DNA reads TGTGCCAGCCGACAGGGCGCCTACGAGCAGTACTTC. Translating gives CASRQGAYEQYF.

J is TRBJ2-7 and V is TRBV6-5, with D perhaps matching TRBD1 (6 bases). CDR1 and CDR2 (germline): MNHEY, SVGAGI. The V end was cut by 6 bases, the J end by 0 bases, with 12 bases between. The CDR3 runs 14 residues. CDR3 sequence (DNA): TGTGCCAGCAGCTACCGGGACATCTCCTACGAGCAGTACTTC. Translated: CASSYRDISYEQYF.

The V call is TRBV7-2, the J call TRBJ2-1; 13 nucleotides align to TRBD2. From germline, CDR1 is SGHTA and CDR2 FQGNSA. The CDR3 loop spans 15 amino acids. Unmatched junction bases numbered 3, after V lost 5 bases and J lost 5 bases. CDR3 bases: TGTGCCAGCAGCGCCGGGACTAGCGGGAACAATGAGCAGTTCTTC. The encoded protein is CASSAGTSGNNEQFF.

The J gene is TRBJ2-1, the V gene TRBV5-4; 11 bases match TRBD2. V lost 4 bases to trimming and J lost 1 base; unmatched junction nucleotides: 1. CDR1 and CDR2 from the germline V gene are SGHNT and YYREEE (reference sequence). This CDR3 has 15 residues. In nucleotides, the CDR3 is TGTGCCAGCAGCCGACTAGCGGGATCCTACAATGAGCAGTTCTTC. This sequence encodes CASSRLAGSYNEQFF.

This clone occurred a few times. The rearrangement joins TRBV14 to TRBJ1-3, with unresolved D. The germline V gene encodes CDR1 SGHDN and CDR2 FVKESK. CDR3 length: 17 residues. Trimming took 3 bases from V and 4 from J, leaving 19 bases between them. The CDR3 loop is CASSHVWRSRRGNTIYF. CDR3 DNA sequence: TGTGCCAGCAGCCACGTCTGGCGCTCTCGGAGAGGAAACACCATATATTTT.

The chain is built from TRBV5-1 and TRBJ2-1; TRBD2 matches 8 bases. The V segment lost 7 bases and the J segment 9 bases; nucleotides outside the gene matches: 18. The CDR3 has 16 residues. Germline V gives CDR1 SGHRS, CDR2 YFSETQ. The CDR3 sequence is CASQGTPAGVIIEQFF. DNA of the CDR3: TGCGCCAGCCAGGGAACTCCAGCGGGAGTAATTATTGAGCAGTTCTTC.